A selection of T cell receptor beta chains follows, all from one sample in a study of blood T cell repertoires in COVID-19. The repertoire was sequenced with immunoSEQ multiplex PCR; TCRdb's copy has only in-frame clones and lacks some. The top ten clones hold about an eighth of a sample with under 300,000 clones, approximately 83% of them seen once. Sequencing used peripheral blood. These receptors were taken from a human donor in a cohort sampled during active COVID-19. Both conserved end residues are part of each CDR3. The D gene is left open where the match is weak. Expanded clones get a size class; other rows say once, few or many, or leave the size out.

CDR3: CASSQDRSVEQFF
DNA: TGTGCCAGCAGCCAAGATCGTAGTGTTGAGCAGTTCTTC
D: NA
length: 13
V: TRBV3-1/TRBV3-2
J: TRBJ2-1
size: NA

CDR3: CASGLAWNTGELFF
DNA: TGTGCCAGCGGGCTAGCGTGGAACACCGGGGAGCTGTTTTTT
D: NA
length: 14
V: TRBV2
J: TRBJ2-2
size: once

CDR3: CASSSSGGRYEQYF
DNA: TGTGCCAGCAGTTCCTCAGGGGGCCGGTACGAGCAGTACTTC
D: TRBD1
length: 14
V: TRBV6-5
J: TRBJ2-7
size: NA

CDR3: CASSQVAGAEAFF
DNA: TGTGCCAGCAGCCAAGTTGCGGGAGCTGAAGCTTTCTTT
D: NA
length: 13
V: TRBV3-1/TRBV3-2
J: TRBJ1-1
size: NA

CDR3: CATSDLSTGELFF
DNA: TGTGCCACCAGTGATTTATCGACCGGGGAGCTGTTTTTT
D: NA
length: 13
V: TRBV24-1
J: TRBJ2-2
size: once

CDR3: CATSSDRGYGYTF
DNA: TGTGCCACCAGTTCCGACAGGGGATATGGCTACACCTTC
D: TRBD1
length: 13
V: TRBV24-1
J: TRBJ1-2
size: NA

CDR3: CASSRGWSSGANVLTF
DNA: TGTGCCAGCAGTAGAGGGTGGTCCTCTGGGGCCAACGTCCTGACTTTC
D: NA
length: 16
V: TRBV2
J: TRBJ2-6
size: NA

CDR3: CSALRAGPYEQYF
DNA: TGCAGCGCGCTCCGCGCGGGTCCCTACGAGCAGTACTTC
D: NA
length: 13
V: TRBV29-1
J: TRBJ2-7
size: NA

CDR3: CASRPPGLAGYNEQFF
DNA: TGTGCCAGCAGGCCCCCGGGACTAGCGGGATACAATGAGCAGTTCTTC
D: TRBD2
length: 16
V: TRBV7-3
J: TRBJ2-1
size: once

CDR3: CASSPGLAGGGELFF
DNA: TGTGCCAGTAGTCCGGGACTAGCGGGAGGTGGGGAGCTGTTTTTT
D: TRBD2
length: 15
V: TRBV19
J: TRBJ2-2
size: NA

CDR3: CASSLAPGTWTGRFGEQYF
DNA: TGCGCCAGCAGCTTGGCCCCTGGTACCTGGACAGGGAGGTTCGGCGAGCAGTACTTC
D: TRBD1
length: 19
V: TRBV5-1
J: TRBJ2-7
size: once

CDR3: CASRSGTGIYSNQPQHF
DNA: TGTGCCAGCAGGTCCGGGACAGGGATTTATAGCAATCAGCCCCAGCATTTT
D: TRBD1
length: 17
V: TRBV28
J: TRBJ1-5
size: NA

CDR3: CASRRLGSSYEQYF
DNA: TGTGCCAGCAGGAGACTAGGGAGCTCCTACGAGCAGTACTTC
D: NA
length: 14
V: TRBV6-5
J: TRBJ2-7
size: NA

CDR3: CASSDRRTEAFF
DNA: TGTGCCAGCAGTGATAGGAGGACTGAAGCTTTCTTT
D: NA
length: 12
V: TRBV6-2/TRBV6-3
J: TRBJ1-1
size: NA

CDR3: CASSYLIRAGTATNTEAFF
DNA: TGTGCCAGCAGCTACTTAATACGCGCCGGGACAGCGACGAACACTGAAGCTTTCTTT
D: TRBD1
length: 19
V: TRBV7-9
J: TRBJ1-1
size: NA

CDR3: CASSLTVGQAFGANVLTF
DNA: TGTGCCAGCAGCTTAACGGTCGGACAGGCCTTCGGGGCCAACGTCCTGACTTTC
D: TRBD1
length: 18
V: TRBV7-3
J: TRBJ2-6
size: NA

CDR3: CASSLGSSDGYTF
DNA: TGTGCCAGCAGCTTGGGCTCGTCGGATGGCTACACCTTC
D: NA
length: 13
V: TRBV7-9
J: TRBJ1-2
size: NA

CDR3: CASSLEVQTQYF
DNA: TGTGCCAGCAGTTTGGAGGTTCAGACCCAGTACTTC
D: NA
length: 12
V: TRBV28
J: TRBJ2-5
size: NA

CDR3: CASSSAYYGYTF
DNA: TGTGCCAGCAGTAGCGCTTACTATGGCTACACCTTC
D: NA
length: 12
V: TRBV6-5
J: TRBJ1-2
size: NA

CDR3: CASSLESYPIYEQYF
DNA: TGTGCCAGCAGCTTAGAATCCTATCCGATCTACGAGCAGTACTTC
D: NA
length: 15
V: TRBV11-2
J: TRBJ2-7
size: few

CDR3: CATSEPPGTGNSGANVLTF
DNA: TGTGCCACCAGTGAACCACCCGGGACAGGGAACTCTGGGGCCAACGTCCTGACTTTC
D: TRBD1
length: 19
V: TRBV24-1
J: TRBJ2-6
size: NA

CDR3: CASSETFDSPLHF
DNA: TGTGCCAGTAGTGAAACATTCGATTCACCCCTCCACTTT
D: NA
length: 13
V: TRBV19
J: TRBJ1-6
size: NA

CDR3: CASSDSYTDTQYF
DNA: TGTGCCAGCAGTGATAGCTACACAGATACGCAGTATTTT
D: NA
length: 13
V: TRBV25-1
J: TRBJ2-3
size: NA

CDR3: CASSQQGYGYTF
DNA: TGTGCCAGCAGCCAACAGGGGTATGGCTACACCTTC
D: TRBD1
length: 12
V: TRBV7-9
J: TRBJ1-2
size: NA

CDR3: CASSRDRGTTEAFF
DNA: TGTGCCAGCAGTCGGGACAGGGGAACTACTGAAGCTTTCTTT
D: TRBD1
length: 14
V: TRBV6-5
J: TRBJ1-1
size: few

CDR3: CASGADSPGSYEQYF
DNA: TGTGCCAGCGGGGCGGACAGTCCGGGCTCCTACGAGCAGTACTTC
D: NA
length: 15
V: TRBV25-1
J: TRBJ2-7
size: NA

CDR3: CASSIEGTGVPLKQYF
DNA: TGTGCCAGTAGTATAGAGGGGACAGGGGTCCCCCTAAAGCAGTACTTC
D: TRBD1
length: 16
V: TRBV19
J: TRBJ2-7
size: NA

CDR3: CSVRSGKNEQFF
DNA: TGCAGCGTTCGGTCAGGGAAGAATGAGCAGTTCTTC
D: NA
length: 12
V: TRBV29-1
J: TRBJ2-1
size: NA

CDR3: CASSFGDRSTNEKLFF
DNA: TGTGCCAGCAGCTTCGGGGACAGATCAACTAATGAAAAACTGTTTTTT
D: TRBD1
length: 16
V: TRBV5-4
J: TRBJ1-4
size: NA